Sequencing of this T cell receptor (beta chain) was carried out in a study of T cells expressing NK-cell markers. In the case of this clonotype: Its antigen is undetermined.

CDR3 length: 12 amino acids. CDR1 is GTSNPN, CDR2 SVGIG, per germline (reference sequence). TCRdb reanalyzed the 5' RACE reads and collapses them to one entry per CDR3 protein, without DNA. Its table lists 500,000 to 700,000 distinct CDR3 sequences. Study observations and caveats: Similarly, these clonotypes led the CD3+CD56-NKG2C+ fraction as well in four donors.

This chain uses TRBV30 with TRBJ1-2. Sequencing used blood T cells: a sorted CD56 or NKG2C T cell subset, CD4+ or CD8+ T cells, or bulk PBMC T cells (not recorded which). The receptor's source is a young man in good health. CDR3 sequence: CAWRYRPYGYTF.